The T cell receptor beta chain described here comes from a study of graft-versus-host responses after intestinal transplantation. Across the study: The study gave all recipients anti-thymocyte globulin induction, then tacrolimus and steroids for 2 to 3 years.

This clone was seen once. Its specificity is unknown. V was clipped by 0 bases and J by 4 bases, with 7 bases between them. Looked up from germline, CDR1 is GTSNPN and CDR2 is SVGIG (reference sequence). The CDR3 covers 13 residues. Data came from immunoSEQ multiplex PCR; TCRdb stores just in-frame clones and leaves some out. The top ten hold approximately 0.5% of the sample, which has around 90,000 clones, approximately 92% seen once. This sequence joins TRBV30 and TRBJ1-5, with D perhaps matching TRBD1 (5 bases). Here the sequenced sample was unstimulated CD8+ T cells sorted from spleen or lymph node cells, taken before intestinal transplant. This TCR came from a human donor who received an intestinal transplant. The CDR3 loop is CAWSVGGNQPQHF. CDR3 nucleotide sequence: TGTGCCTGGAGTGTGGGGGGTAATCAGCCCCAGCATTTT.